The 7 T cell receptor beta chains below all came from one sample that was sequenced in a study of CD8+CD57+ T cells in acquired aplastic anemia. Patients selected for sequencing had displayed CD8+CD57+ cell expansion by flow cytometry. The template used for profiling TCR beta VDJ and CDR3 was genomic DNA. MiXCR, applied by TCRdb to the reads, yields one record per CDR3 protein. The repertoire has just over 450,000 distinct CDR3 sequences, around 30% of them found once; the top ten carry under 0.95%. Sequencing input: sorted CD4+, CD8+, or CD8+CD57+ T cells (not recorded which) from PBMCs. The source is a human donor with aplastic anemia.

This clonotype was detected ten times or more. This CDR3 is CATSRDPNTGTVQVDEQYF. DNA of the CDR3: TGTGCCACCAGCAGAGATCCAAATACTGGGACAGTCCAGGTCGACGAGCAGTACTTC. V and J are TRBV15 and TRBJ2-7; 7 bases are a match to TRBD1. Trimming removed 0 bases from V and 5 bases from J; junction bases left unmatched: 19. In germline, CDR1 is LNHNV, CDR2 YYDKDF (reference sequence). This CDR3 has 19 residues.

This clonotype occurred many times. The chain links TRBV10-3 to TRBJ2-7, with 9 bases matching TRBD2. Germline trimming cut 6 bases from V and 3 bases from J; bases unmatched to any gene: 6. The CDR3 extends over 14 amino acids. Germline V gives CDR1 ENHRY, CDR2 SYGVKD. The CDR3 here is CAISPSGIHYEQYF. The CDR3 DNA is TGTGCCATCAGCCCTAGCGGGATTCACTACGAGCAGTACTTC.

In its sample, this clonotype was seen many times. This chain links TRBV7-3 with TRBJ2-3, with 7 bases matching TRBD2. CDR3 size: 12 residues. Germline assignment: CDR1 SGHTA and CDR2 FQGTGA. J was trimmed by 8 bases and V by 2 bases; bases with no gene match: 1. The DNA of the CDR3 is TGTGCCAGCAGCTTAGGGGGGGGTACGCAGTATTTT. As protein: CASSLGGGTQYF.

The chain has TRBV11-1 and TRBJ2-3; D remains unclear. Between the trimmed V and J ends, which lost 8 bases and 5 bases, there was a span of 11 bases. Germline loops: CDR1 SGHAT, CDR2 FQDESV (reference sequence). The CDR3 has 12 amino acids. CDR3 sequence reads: CASSPNQDTQYF. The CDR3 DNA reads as TGTGCCAGCTCACCCAATCAAGATACGCAGTATTTT.

The CDR3 region is CASSLFAGGSYNEQFF. CDR3 sequence (DNA): TGTGCCAGCAGCTTATTCGCGGGGGGCTCCTACAATGAGCAGTTCTTC. The chain couples TRBV7-6 to TRBJ2-1, with 8 bases aligning to TRBD2. This CDR3 comprises 16 residues. Per germline, CDR1 SGHVS and CDR2 FNYEAQ. The V and J ends lost 2 bases and 0 bases, in that order; junction bases with no gene match: 3. Using reference TRBV7-6 and TRBJ2-1 for the parts outside the CDR3, the full variable domain is GAGVSQSPRYKVTKRGQDVALRCDPISGHVSLYWYRQALGQGPEFLTYFNYEAQQDKSGLPNDRFSAERPEGSISTLTIQRTEQRDSAMYRCASSLFAGGSYNEQFFGPGTRLTVL.

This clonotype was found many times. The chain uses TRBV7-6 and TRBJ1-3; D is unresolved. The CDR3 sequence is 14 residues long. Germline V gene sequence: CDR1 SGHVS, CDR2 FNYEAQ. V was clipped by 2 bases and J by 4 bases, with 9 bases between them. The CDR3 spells CASSLSPIGNTIYF. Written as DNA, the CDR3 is TGTGCCAGCAGCTTAAGCCCGATCGGAAACACCATATATTTT. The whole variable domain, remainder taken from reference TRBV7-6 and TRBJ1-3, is GAGVSQSPRYKVTKRGQDVALRCDPISGHVSLYWYRQALGQGPEFLTYFNYEAQQDKSGLPNDRFSAERPEGSISTLTIQRTEQRDSAMYRCASSLSPIGNTIYFGEGSWLTVV.

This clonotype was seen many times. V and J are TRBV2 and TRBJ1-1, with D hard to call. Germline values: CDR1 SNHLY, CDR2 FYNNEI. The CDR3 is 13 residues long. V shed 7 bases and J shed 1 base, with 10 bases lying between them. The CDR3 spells CASTRTGNTEAFF. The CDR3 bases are TGTGCCAGCACCCGTACGGGGAACACTGAAGCTTTCTTT.